The 2 T cell receptor beta chains given below trace back to one sample, sequenced in a study of low-dose radiotherapy and immunotherapy resistance in tumors (dated by TCRdb to 2022 to 2024). The time point label corresponds to: after trial treatment. In light of the paper, this sample's treatment or condition label describes: LDRT plus nivolumab, ipilimumab, low-dose cyclophosphamide and aspirin (RACIN trial). The sample was run on an Illumina HiSeq 2500. To make first-strand cDNA, Superscript III was used along with a set of TRAV- and TRBV-specific primers so that both the TCRalpha and TCRbeta chains were covered. TCRs were amplified for 20 PCR cycles with Phusion, using a constant-region primer paired with the adapter attached to the V primers. TCRdb itself trimmed the public reads at Q25 with fastp, ran MiXCR and retained productive beta chains. Under each unique CDR3 protein, matching rows form one entry showing the most common genes and DNA. This sample lists about 80,000 distinct CDR3 sequences; around 17% were detected once. In total, the top ten clones hold approximately 1.5% of the sample.

This material consisted of PBMCs, taken after low-dose radiotherapy plus immunotherapy. The receptors shown here come from a male donor with prostate cancer.

This chain links TRBV20-1 with TRBJ1-1, with TRBD1 as a possible D gene (5 bases). V was trimmed by 6 bases and J by 1 base, leaving 12 bases between them. The germline V gene has CDR1 DFQATT and CDR2 SNEGSKA (reference sequence). The CDR3 length is 13 residues. The CDR3 here is CSARSRANTEAFF. CDR3 coding DNA: TGCAGTGCGAGGAGCAGGGCGAACACTGAAGCTTTCTTT.

This clonotype was seen many times. The chain combines TRBV7-2 with TRBJ2-3; 11 bases match TRBD2. The CDR3 length is 17 residues. Trimming removed 0 bases from V and 6 bases from J; junction bases left unmatched: 8. The germline V gene has CDR1 SGHTA and CDR2 FQGNSA. The chain's CDR3 is CASSLAQGLAVGDTQYF. CDR3 nucleotide sequence: TGTGCCAGCAGCTTAGCCCAGGGACTAGCGGTTGGGGATACGCAGTATTTT.